Each of the 20 T cell receptor beta chains below was sequenced from the same sample in a study of T cells after yellow fever vaccination. TCRdb passed the 5' RACE reads through MiXCR, listing each CDR3 protein once. The sample lists around 300,000 distinct CDR3 sequences, roughly 13% seen once, with about 0.51% in the top ten. Source: CD4+ T cells sorted from PBMCs, taken 45 days after the yellow fever booster vaccination. These receptor sequences come from a man aged 25 to 40 who received the YFV17D yellow fever vaccine.

This clonotype has a count of ten or more. The chain employs TRBV5-6 and TRBJ2-7; possibly TRBD1 for D (5 bases). Trimming stripped 4 bases from V and 3 bases from J, with 17 bases between. Germline CDR1 and CDR2: SGHDT and YYEEEE. The CDR3 runs 15 residues. The CDR3 loop is CASSPWGSRYYEQYF. The CDR3 DNA sequence: TGTGCCAGCAGCCCTTGGGGCTCCCGCTACTACGAGCAGTACTTC.

The V and J genes are TRBV20-1 and TRBJ2-3; either TRBD1 or TRBD2 may supply D (5 bases each). Per germline, CDR1 DFQATT and CDR2 SNEGSKA (reference sequence). The CDR3 sequence is 18 residues long. V gave up 3 bases and J gave up 2 bases, with 24 bases separating them. This CDR3 reads CSARGERDHLPLTDTQYF. CDR3 nucleotides: TGCAGTGCTAGGGGGGAAAGGGATCACCTCCCTCTCACAGATACGCAGTATTTT.

The chain uses TRBV20-1 and TRBJ2-1; weak D call: TRBD1 (6 bases). CDR1 and CDR2 from the germline V gene are DFQATT and SNEGSKA (reference sequence). The CDR3 has 14 amino acids. Between the trimmed V and J ends, which lost 0 bases and 6 bases, there was a span of 12 bases. The CDR3 region is CSARDRGWGNEQFF. CDR3 coding DNA: TGCAGTGCTAGAGATAGGGGGTGGGGCAATGAGCAGTTCTTC.

The chain couples TRBV20-1 to TRBJ2-1; 7 nucleotides align to TRBD2. CDR3 size: 14 residues. J was trimmed by 7 bases and V by 5 bases; bases with no gene match: 11. Germline values: CDR1 DFQATT, CDR2 SNEGSKA (reference sequence). DNA for the CDR3: TGCAGTGCTCGTAGAACAGCGGGGTCTAATGAGCAGTTCTTC. It codes for CSARRTAGSNEQFF.

The V and J genes are TRBV20-1 and TRBJ2-7; D gene uncertain. Per the germline V gene, CDR1 is DFQATT and CDR2 is SNEGSKA (reference sequence). V dropped 0 bases and J dropped 6 bases, with 9 bases sitting between them. This CDR3 has 12 amino acids. CDR3 bases: TGCAGTGCTAGAGAAGACTCCACCGAGCAGTACTTC. This sequence encodes CSAREDSTEQYF.

This clonotype was seen more than once but under ten times. The CDR3 region is CASSLGQGPMMQQYF. In DNA, the CDR3 is TGCGCCAGCAGCCTCGGACAGGGACCTATGATGCAGCAGTACTTC. The rearrangement joins TRBV4-3 to TRBJ2-7; 8 nucleotides line up with TRBD1. The CDR3 is made up of 15 amino acids. Germline values: CDR1 LGHNA, CDR2 YSLEER. The ends lost 4 bases at V and 8 bases at J; junction bases unmatched: 13.

This clonotype turned up a few times. The CDR3 sequence: CSVEDGGGQFF. The DNA for the CDR3 is TGCAGCGTTGAAGATGGCGGGGGGCAGTTCTTC. The rearrangement uses TRBV29-1 and TRBJ2-1, with 7 bases aligning to TRBD2. The CDR3 has 11 residues. Germline V lookup: CDR1 SQVTM, CDR2 ANQGSEA. J lost 12 bases, V lost 0 bases, and 2 bases had no gene match.

V is TRBV7-8 and J is TRBJ2-3; D may be TRBD1 (5 bases). CDR1 and CDR2 (germline): SGHVS, FQNEAQ. V was clipped by 4 bases and J by 4 bases, with 12 bases between them. This CDR3 is 14 amino acids long. The CDR3 region is CASSWRPTADTQYF. As DNA, the CDR3 is TGTGCCAGCAGCTGGCGGCCGACAGCAGATACGCAGTATTTT.

The DNA for the CDR3 is TGCGCCAGCAGCGTTGGGATAGGGACCCCTAACTATGGCTACACCTTC. Translating gives CASSVGIGTPNYGYTF. The chain joins TRBV5-1 to TRBJ1-2, with D tentatively TRBD1 (5 bases). The CDR3 totals 16 residues. V lost 4 bases, J lost 0 bases, and 16 bases lay in between. Germline assignment: CDR1 SGHRS and CDR2 YFSETQ.

The chain has TRBV12-3 or TRBV12-4 and TRBJ2-5, with D unresolved. The CDR3 extends over 14 amino acids. V dropped 2 bases and J dropped 0 bases, with 7 bases sitting between them. CDR3 in amino acids: CASSLRAYQETQYF. The CDR3 DNA sequence: TGTGCCAGCAGTTTAAGGGCCTACCAAGAGACCCAGTACTTC.

In this sample, this clonotype turned up a few times. The CDR3 reads CASSETGYNSPLHF. For the CDR3, the DNA is TGCGCCAGCAGCGAGACAGGTTATAATTCACCCCTCCACTTT. J is TRBJ1-6 and V is TRBV4-3, with D perhaps TRBD1 (6 bases). Trimming pared 5 bases from V and 4 bases from J, leaving 9 bases between. The CDR3 sequence is 14 residues long. The germline V gene encodes CDR1 LGHNA and CDR2 YSLEER.

Only a few counts were recorded for this clonotype. J is TRBJ2-4 and V is TRBV14, with D uncertain. Germline V lookup: CDR1 SGHDN, CDR2 FVKESK. CDR3 length: 13 residues. Trimming stripped 1 base from V and 7 bases from J, with 8 bases between. The CDR3 sequence is CASSQGFNNIQYF. The CDR3 DNA reads TGTGCCAGCAGCCAAGGGTTTAATAACATTCAGTACTTC.

This clonotype was detected a few times. This chain joins TRBV24-1 and TRBJ2-7; 9 nucleotides agree with TRBD1. CDR1 and CDR2 (germline): KGHDR, SFDVKD. This CDR3 comprises 16 residues. Trimming at V came to 4 bases and at J to 1 base, leaving 7 bases not matched to a gene. The CDR3 here is CATSDPTGGSSYEQYF. The CDR3, as DNA: TGTGCCACCAGTGACCCTACAGGGGGCTCATCCTACGAGCAGTACTTC.

In this sample, this clonotype turned up a few times. The V and J genes are TRBV18 and TRBJ1-1; D gene ambiguous. This CDR3 spans 15 amino acids. Germline V gene data show CDR1 as KGHSH and CDR2 as LQKENI. V was cut by 2 bases and J by 1 base, with 11 bases left in between. CDR3 sequence (DNA): TGTGCCAGCTCACCAAAGGAGGGAGGGAACACTGAAGCTTTCTTT. Encoded protein: CASSPKEGGNTEAFF. Using reference TRBV18 and TRBJ1-1 for the parts outside the CDR3, the full variable domain is NAGVMQNPRHLVRRRGQEARLRCSPMKGHSHVYWYRQLPEEGLKFMVYLQKENIIDESGMPKERFSAEFPKEGPSILRIQQVVRGDSAAYFCASSPKEGGNTEAFFGQGTRLTVV.

This clonotype turned up a few times. This chain uses TRBV7-9 with TRBJ2-1, with TRBD2 matching over 7 bases. V lost 5 bases and J lost 1; bases outside the gene matches: 5. CDR3 length: 15 residues. Looked up from germline, CDR1 is SEHNR and CDR2 is FQNEAQ (reference sequence). The CDR3 DNA sequence: TGTGCCAGCAGCCTCCGACTAGCATCCTACAATGAGCAGTTCTTC. Translation gives CASSLRLASYNEQFF.

This clonotype was recorded a few times. The chain couples TRBV29-1 to TRBJ2-7; no clear D gene. The CDR3 has 12 residues. V shed 4 bases and J shed 0 bases, with 7 bases lying between them. CDR1 is SQVTM and CDR2 is ANQGSEA in the germline V gene. Here the CDR3 DNA reads TGCAGCGTTGTCTGGTCCTCCTACGAGCAGTACTTC. This codes for CSVVWSSYEQYF.

Comments on this clonotype: A read error may account for a junction end that differs from germline. The chain has TRBV20-1 and TRBJ2-1; D possibly corresponds to TRBD1 (5 bases). The CDR3 totals 15 residues. Germline assignment: CDR1 DFQATT and CDR2 SNEGSKA (reference sequence). CDR3 in amino acids: CSARRGIGSYNEQFF. CDR3 in DNA: TGCAGTGCAAGAAGGGGAATAGGGTCCTATAATGAGCAGTTCTTC.

The gene calls are TRBV20-1 and TRBJ2-2, with D possibly being TRBD2 (6 bases). Trimming stripped 3 bases from V and 5 bases from J, with 10 bases between. CDR3 length: 13 amino acids. Germline V gives CDR1 DFQATT, CDR2 SNEGSKA (reference sequence). The CDR3 loop reads CSARGGVTGELFF. In nucleotides, the CDR3 is TGCAGTGCTAGGGGCGGGGTGACCGGGGAGCTGTTTTTT.

The chain links TRBV6-5 to TRBJ2-5; no firm D call. V lost 2 bases and J 5 bases, leaving 21 bases between the germline ends. The germline V gene encodes CDR1 MNHEY and CDR2 SVGAGI. The CDR3 covers 17 residues. The CDR3 region has the DNA TGTGCCAGCAGTTACCGACGGACCCCGGGCCCTGGGGAGACCCAGTACTTC. This sequence encodes CASSYRRTPGPGETQYF.

This clonotype was picked up a small number of times. The chain is built from TRBV29-1 and TRBJ2-7, with D possibly being TRBD1 or TRBD2 (6 bases each). The germline CDR1 and CDR2 sequences are SQVTM and ANQGSEA. The V end was cut by 3 bases, the J end by 6 bases, with 9 bases between. The CDR3 is made up of 11 amino acids. The CDR3 nucleotides read TGCAGCGTTGATAAGGGGGGCGAGCAGTACTTC. This codes for CSVDKGGEQYF.